The rows below give T cell receptor beta chains drawn from one sample of a study of patients and donors after allogeneic stem cell transplantation. TCRdb re-derived calls from the RT-PCR reads in MiXCR, one entry per CDR3 protein. The sample has about 72,000 distinct CDR3 sequences, 26% seen once; the top ten hold more than 25%. Material for sequencing was blood, either unsorted or a sorted T cell fraction (not recorded which). The receptors were sampled from a human donor who was either an allogeneic HSCT recipient or a stem cell or donor lymphocyte infusion donor (not recorded which). It is not recorded whose cells these are; they may come from a transplant donor. The CDR3 runs from the conserved cysteine through the conserved F or W. The order of the fields is V gene, J gene, D gene, clone size, CDR3 protein, CDR3 DNA. D genes are given only for firm matches. Some rows have no size entry. The others give once, few or many, or a class for an expanded clone.

>TRBV20-1|TRBJ2-3|-|-
CSARAQPVADTQYF
TGCAGTGCTAGAGCACAGCCGGTGGCAGATACGCAGTATTTT
>TRBV10-3|TRBJ1-2|TRBD1|many
CAILIPGTVYGYTF
TGTGCCATCCTGATACCCGGGACAGTCTATGGCTACACCTTC
>TRBV12-3/TRBV12-4|TRBJ2-3|-|-
CASSPGGDTQYF
TGTGCCAGCAGCCCTGGCGGAGATACGCAGTATTTT
>TRBV4-3|TRBJ2-2|-|-
CASSQEQGIEDTGELFF
TGCGCCAGCAGCCAAGAGCAGGGGATAGAAGACACCGGGGAGCTGTTTTTT
>TRBV27|TRBJ2-7|-|few
CASSFGGQTYEQYF
TGTGCCAGCAGTTTCGGAGGACAGACCTACGAGCAGTACTTC
>TRBV29-1|TRBJ2-6|TRBD1|-
CSVRTGWANVLTF
TGCAGCGTGCGGACAGGCTGGGCCAACGTCCTGACTTTC
>TRBV12-3/TRBV12-4|TRBJ2-6|-|few
CASSFSSGANVLTF
TGTGCCAGCAGTTTTAGCTCTGGGGCCAACGTCCTGACTTTC
>TRBV11-2|TRBJ1-1|-|few
CASRTPLELGTEAFF
TGTGCCAGCAGAACTCCTCTGGAGTTGGGCACTGAAGCTTTCTTT
>TRBV11-2|TRBJ2-7|-|-
CASSLPGVHEQYF
TGTGCCAGCAGCTTACCCGGAGTGCACGAGCAGTACTTC
>TRBV4-2|TRBJ2-1|TRBD2|few
CASSQAWTSGFFNEQFF
TGTGCCAGCAGCCAAGCCTGGACTAGCGGGTTTTTTAATGAGCAGTTCTTC
>TRBV5-1|TRBJ2-2|-|-
CASSLAPAQTNTGELFF
TGCGCCAGCAGCTTGGCCCCGGCACAGACGAACACCGGGGAGCTGTTTTTT
>TRBV27|TRBJ2-5|TRBD1|-
CASSLGTGFQETQYF
TGTGCCAGCAGTTTAGGGACAGGGTTCCAAGAGACCCAGTACTTC
>TRBV6-5|TRBJ1-6|-|many
CASRDLYNSPLHF
TGTGCCAGCAGAGACCTCTATAATTCACCCCTCCACTTT
>TRBV11-2|TRBJ2-3|-|-
CASSAALGDTQYF
TGTGCCAGCAGCGCCGCTCTCGGTGATACGCAGTATTTT
>TRBV4-1|TRBJ1-1|-|-
CASSHAGKRDTEAFF
TGCGCCAGCAGCCATGCGGGGAAAAGGGACACTGAAGCTTTCTTT
>TRBV7-9|TRBJ1-2|-|many
CASSPGTHYGYTF
TGTGCCAGCAGCCCCGGGACCCACTATGGCTACACCTTC
>TRBV20-1|TRBJ1-2|-|-
CSANPTGTYGYTF
TGCAGTGCAAACCCCACAGGGACGTATGGCTACACCTTC
>TRBV18|TRBJ2-2|-|-
CASSTQGYTGELFF
TGTGCCAGCTCAACACAGGGTTACACCGGGGAGCTGTTTTTT